The 12 T cell receptor beta chains presented below share a single source sample, sequenced in a study of shared clonotypes between healthy human individuals. TCRdb's copy holds only in-frame clones and misses some; the assay was immunoSEQ multiplex PCR. In the table there are about 1.5 million clones, under 99% of which are singletons. Source material: naive CD4+ T cells sorted from blood. The subset is: CD45RA+ positively selected. All receptors derive from a young man in good health.

The chain joins TRBV6-5 to TRBJ2-1; 7 nucleotides agree with TRBD2. The trim removed 2 bases at V and 7 bases at J, leaving 2 bases unmatched. CDR1 and CDR2 (germline): MNHEY, SVGAGI. CDR3 size: 13 residues. The CDR3 loop is CASSYGEGNEQFF. In DNA form, the CDR3 reads TGTGCCAGCAGTTACGGGGAGGGTAATGAGCAGTTCTTC.

The chain couples TRBV7-1 to TRBJ1-1; TRBD1 is a possible D gene (5 bases). Being an ORF, TRBV7-1 has a function that is uncertain. V lost 5 bases and J 6 bases, leaving 16 bases between the germline ends. The CDR3 spans 14 residues. The CDR3 bases are TGTGCCAGCAGCACCAAGGGACTTTTCGCTGAAGCTTTCTTT. This sequence encodes CASSTKGLFAEAFF.

This chain joins TRBV7-9 and TRBJ1-3; D may be TRBD1 (5 bases). V gave up 6 bases and J gave up 0 bases, with 15 bases separating them. The CDR3 runs to 16 residues. Germline V gene lookup returns CDR1 SEHNR and CDR2 FQNEAQ (reference sequence). CDR3 sequence reads: CASSIMTADSGNTIYF. The CDR3 nucleotides read TGTGCCAGCAGTATCATGACAGCTGACTCTGGAAACACCATATATTTT.

The chain carries TRBV5-4 and TRBJ1-2, with TRBD1 as a possible D gene (5 bases). The CDR3 totals 14 residues. The germline V gene has CDR1 SGHNT and CDR2 YYREEE (reference sequence). Trimming pared 7 bases from V and 6 bases from J, leaving 19 bases between. CDR3 bases: TGTGCCAGCCAAGCTTGGTTGGACACACATGGCTACACCTTC. It codes for CASQAWLDTHGYTF.

The V and J genes are TRBV11-2 and TRBJ2-7, with 7 bases identical to TRBD1. Germline V gene data show CDR1 as SGHAT and CDR2 as FQNNGV. V lost 6 bases to trimming and J lost 3 bases; unmatched junction nucleotides: 8. The CDR3 is 14 residues long. The CDR3 region has the DNA TGTGCCAGCAGTTCAACGGGACAGAACTACGAGCAGTACTTC. This encodes CASSSTGQNYEQYF.

The V call is TRBV10-1, the J call TRBJ2-7; no definite D call. The germline V gene has CDR1 WNHNN and CDR2 SYGVQD (reference sequence). Trimming took off 8 bases at V and 3 bases at J, with 14 bases between the two ends. The CDR3 covers 13 residues. CDR3 region: CASGPRDSYEQYF. CDR3 in DNA: TGCGCCAGCGGGCCAAGGGATAGCTACGAGCAGTACTTC.

The chain is built from TRBV14 and TRBJ1-2, with D unresolved. CDR3 length equals 16 residues. Trimming took off 1 base at V and 3 bases at J, with 15 bases between the two ends. Germline CDR1 is SGHDN and CDR2 is FVKESK. The CDR3 region has the DNA TGTGCCAGCAGCCAAGGTTGGGCGGGTTCTCACTATGGCTACACCTTC. Protein: CASSQGWAGSHYGYTF.

The chain combines TRBV7-2 with TRBJ2-4, with D uncertain. Trimming cost V 1 base and J 0 bases, with 13 bases left between them. Germline V gives CDR1 SGHTA, CDR2 FQGNSA. CDR3 size: 17 residues. CDR3 nucleotide sequence: TGTGCCAGCAGCTTAGTGGGCACTAACCAAGCCAAAAACATTCAGTACTTC. This translates into CASSLVGTNQAKNIQYF.

The gene calls are TRBV10-3 and TRBJ1-5, with a weak D call TRBD1 (6 bases). Trimming removed 10 bases from V and 4 bases from J, with 17 bases in between. Germline loops: CDR1 ENHRY, CDR2 SYGVKD. This CDR3 comprises 14 residues. This CDR3 reads CATGTRDGNQPQHF. CDR3 nucleotide sequence: TGTGCCACCGGGACAAGGGACGGGAATCAGCCCCAGCATTTT.

The chain employs TRBV29-1 and TRBJ2-7; TRBD1 aligns across 7 bases. Germline lookup yields CDR1 SQVTM and CDR2 ANQGSEA. The ends lost 8 bases at V and 7 bases at J; junction bases unmatched: 14. The CDR3 is 13 residues long. Here the CDR3 DNA reads TGCAGCATTCAGCCGCAGGGGGATAGGGAGCAGTACTTC. Protein product: CSIQPQGDREQYF.

The genes are TRBV5-4 and TRBJ2-1; no definite D call. Germline lookup yields CDR1 SGHNT and CDR2 YYREEE (reference sequence). This CDR3 spans 15 amino acids. V lost 0 bases and J 6 bases, leaving 13 bases between the germline ends. In DNA form, the CDR3 reads TGTGCCAGCAGCTTGGGCGGCCTCGATCCCAATGAGCAGTTCTTC. Its translation: CASSLGGLDPNEQFF.

Only one count was recorded for this clone. The chain links TRBV25-1 to TRBJ2-2, with D possibly called TRBD1 or TRBD2 (7 bases each). From germline, CDR1 is MGHDK and CDR2 SYGVNS. Trimming cost V 10 bases and J 6 bases, with 18 bases left between them. The CDR3 length is 14 residues. The CDR3 region is CATQGGTWPGELFF. The DNA of the CDR3 is TGTGCCACCCAGGGGGGGACATGGCCCGGGGAGCTGTTTTTT. The variable domain in full, with the rest retrieved from reference TRBV25-1 and TRBJ2-2, is EADIYQTPRYLVIGTGKKITLECSQTMGHDKMYWYQQDPGMELHLIHYSYGVNSTEKGDLSSESTVSRIRTEHFPLTLESARPSHTSQYLCATQGGTWPGELFFGEGSRLTVL.